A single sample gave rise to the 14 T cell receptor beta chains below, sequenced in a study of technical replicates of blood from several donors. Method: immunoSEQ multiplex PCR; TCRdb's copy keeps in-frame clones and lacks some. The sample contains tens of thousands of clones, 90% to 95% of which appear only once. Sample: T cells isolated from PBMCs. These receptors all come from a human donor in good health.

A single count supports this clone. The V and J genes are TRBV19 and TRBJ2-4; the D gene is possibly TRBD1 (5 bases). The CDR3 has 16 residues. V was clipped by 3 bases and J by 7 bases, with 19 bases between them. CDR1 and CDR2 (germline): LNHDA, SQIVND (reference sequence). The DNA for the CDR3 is TGTGCCAGTAGTATGTGGACAACCGATATAGGGAACATTCAGTACTTC. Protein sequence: CASSMWTTDIGNIQYF.

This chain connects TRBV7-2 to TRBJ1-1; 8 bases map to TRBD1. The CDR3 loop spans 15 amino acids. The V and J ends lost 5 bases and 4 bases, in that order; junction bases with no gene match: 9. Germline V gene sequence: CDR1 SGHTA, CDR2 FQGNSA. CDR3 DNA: TGTGCCAGCAGCACATCGACAGGGGCCTTCACTGAAGCTTTCTTT. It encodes CASSTSTGAFTEAFF.

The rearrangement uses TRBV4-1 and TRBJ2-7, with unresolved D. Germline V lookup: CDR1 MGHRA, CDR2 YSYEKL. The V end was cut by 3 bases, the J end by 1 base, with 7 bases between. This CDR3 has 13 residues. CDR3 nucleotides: TGCGCCAGCAGCCACCCTCCGTCCTACGAGCAGTACTTC. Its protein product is CASSHPPSYEQYF.

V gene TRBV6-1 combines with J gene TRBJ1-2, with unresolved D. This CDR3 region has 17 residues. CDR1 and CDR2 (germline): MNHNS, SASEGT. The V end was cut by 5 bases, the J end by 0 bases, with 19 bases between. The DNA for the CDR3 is TGTGCCAGCAGTAAAGGACGGGGTGGAATGACTAACTATGGCTACACCTTC. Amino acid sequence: CASSKGRGGMTNYGYTF.

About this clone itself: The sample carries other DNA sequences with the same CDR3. CDR3 bases: TGTGCCAGCAGTTTATCGGCGAACACTGAAGCTTTCTTT. Protein: CASSLSANTEAFF. This sequence joins TRBV27 and TRBJ1-1; D unresolved. CDR1 and CDR2 from the germline V gene are MNHEY and SMNVEV (reference sequence). Trimming cost V 0 bases and J 1 base, with 3 bases left between them. The CDR3 covers 13 residues.

The CDR3, as DNA: TGTGCCAGCAGCGCCCGCAGGGGGCGAGGGAACACTGAAGCTTTCTTT. Translating it yields CASSARRGRGNTEAFF. This chain links TRBV11-2 with TRBJ1-1; 8 positions match TRBD1. CDR1 SGHAT and CDR2 FQNNGV come from the germline V gene. With V trimmed by 5 bases and J by 1 base, 9 bases remained unmatched. The CDR3 contains 16 residues.

The CDR3 is CASSVGLAGEGEQYF. CDR3 coding DNA: TGTGCCAGCAGCGTCGGACTAGCGGGAGAGGGCGAGCAGTACTTC. The V and J genes are TRBV9 and TRBJ2-7; 13 nucleotides match TRBD2. Germline V gene lookup returns CDR1 SGDLS and CDR2 YYNGEE. The CDR3 has 15 residues. Losses at the gene ends were 2 bases for V and 6 bases for J; bases not matched to a gene: 5.

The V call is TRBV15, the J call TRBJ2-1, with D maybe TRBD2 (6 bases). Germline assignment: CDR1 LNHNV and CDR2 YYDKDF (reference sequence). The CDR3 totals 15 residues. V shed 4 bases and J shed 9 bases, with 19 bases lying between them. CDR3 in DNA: TGTGCCACCAGCAAAAGGGGCGGGATTGAAGGTGAGCAGTTCTTC. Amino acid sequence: CATSKRGGIEGEQFF. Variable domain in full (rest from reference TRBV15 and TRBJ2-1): DAMVIQNPRYQVTQFGKPVTLSCSQTLNHNVMYWYQQKSSQAPKLLFHYYDKDFNNEADTPDNFQSRRPNTSFCFLDIRSPGLGDTAMYLCATSKRGGIEGEQFFGPGTRLTVL.

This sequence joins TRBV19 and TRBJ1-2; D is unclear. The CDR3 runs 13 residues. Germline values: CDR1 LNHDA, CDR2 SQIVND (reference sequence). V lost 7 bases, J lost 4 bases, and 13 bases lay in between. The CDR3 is CASNPRGSYGYTF. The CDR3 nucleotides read TGTGCCAGTAACCCCCGGGGTAGCTATGGCTACACCTTC.

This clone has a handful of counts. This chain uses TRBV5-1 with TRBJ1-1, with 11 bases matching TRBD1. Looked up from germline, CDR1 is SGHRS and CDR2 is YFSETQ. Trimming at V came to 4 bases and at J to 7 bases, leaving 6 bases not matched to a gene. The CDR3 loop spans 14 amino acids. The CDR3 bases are TGCGCCAGCAGCCCGACGGGACAGGGGGATGAAGCTTTCTTT. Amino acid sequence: CASSPTGQGDEAFF.

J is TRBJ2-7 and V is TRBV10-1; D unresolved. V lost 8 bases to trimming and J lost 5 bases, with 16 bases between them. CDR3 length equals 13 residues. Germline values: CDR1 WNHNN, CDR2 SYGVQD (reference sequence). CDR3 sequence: CASSGGVLHEQYF. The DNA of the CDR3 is TGCGCCAGCTCTGGCGGCGTATTGCACGAGCAGTACTTC.

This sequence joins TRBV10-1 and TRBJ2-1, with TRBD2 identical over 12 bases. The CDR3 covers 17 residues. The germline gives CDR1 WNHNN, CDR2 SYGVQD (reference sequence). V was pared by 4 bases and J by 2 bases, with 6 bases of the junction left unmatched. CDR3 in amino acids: CASSVGRLAGAYNEQFF. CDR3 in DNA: TGCGCCAGCAGTGTGGGGCGACTAGCGGGAGCCTACAATGAGCAGTTCTTC.

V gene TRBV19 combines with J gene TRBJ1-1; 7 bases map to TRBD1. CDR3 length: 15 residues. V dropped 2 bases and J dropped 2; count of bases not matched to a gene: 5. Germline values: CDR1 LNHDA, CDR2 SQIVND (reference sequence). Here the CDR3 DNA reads TGTGCCAGTAGTATACAGGGGGTGACTAACACTGAAGCTTTCTTT. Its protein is CASSIQGVTNTEAFF.

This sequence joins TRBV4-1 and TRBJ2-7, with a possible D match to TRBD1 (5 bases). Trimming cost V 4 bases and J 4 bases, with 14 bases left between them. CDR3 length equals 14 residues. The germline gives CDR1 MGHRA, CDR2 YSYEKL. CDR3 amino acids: CASSLIDSRYEQYF. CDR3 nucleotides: TGCGCCAGCAGCCTTATCGACAGTAGGTACGAGCAGTACTTC.